This TCR beta chain was sequenced during a study of T cell clusters in autoimmune cytopenias. Findings and caveats of the study: TRB repertoire shifts in secondary cytopenia and chronic lymphocytic leukemia mostly reflected lymphoma, not autoimmunity.

Each sample's input was around 250 ng genomic DNA, some 38,000 genome equivalents. Germline values: CDR1 LGHNA, CDR2 YNFKEQ. This CDR3 is built from 12 residues. TRB rearrangements were amplified by touch-down multiplex PCR with mixed TRB-A/B primers. From its re-call of the multiplex PCR reads, TCRdb lists each CDR3 protein once, without DNA. This repertoire includes approximately 6,000 distinct CDR3 sequences. As for this clonotype: Its cognate antigen is unknown.

These data also featured in a second study, about T cell repertoires in aging, cancer and after chemotherapy. In that study: Immunological memory after chemotherapy cannot be judged from the repertoire data.

The sequenced material came from peripheral blood. This receptor was obtained from a human donor in good health. The rearrangement uses TRBV4-2 and TRBJ2-3. The CDR3 loop is CASSQGRDTQYF.